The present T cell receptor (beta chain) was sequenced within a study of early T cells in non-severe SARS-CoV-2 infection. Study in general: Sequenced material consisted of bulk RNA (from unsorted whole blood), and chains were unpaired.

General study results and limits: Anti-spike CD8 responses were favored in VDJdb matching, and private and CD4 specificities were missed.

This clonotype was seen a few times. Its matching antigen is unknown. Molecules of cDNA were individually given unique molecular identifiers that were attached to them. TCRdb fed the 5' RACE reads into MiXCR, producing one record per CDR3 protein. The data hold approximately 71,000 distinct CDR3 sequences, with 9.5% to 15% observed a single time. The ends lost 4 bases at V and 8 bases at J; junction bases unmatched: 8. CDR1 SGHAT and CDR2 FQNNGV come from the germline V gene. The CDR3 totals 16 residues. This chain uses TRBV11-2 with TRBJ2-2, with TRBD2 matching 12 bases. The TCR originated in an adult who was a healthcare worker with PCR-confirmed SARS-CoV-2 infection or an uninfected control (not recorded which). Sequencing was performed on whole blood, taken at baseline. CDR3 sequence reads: CASSWTSGAGIGELFF. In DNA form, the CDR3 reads TGTGCCAGCAGCTGGACTAGCGGGGCAGGGATTGGGGAGCTGTTTTTT.